This T cell receptor beta chain was recorded in a study of blood T cell repertoires in COVID-19. Background on the study: Material from acute and convalescent COVID-19 was sourced from the United States, Italy and Spain. The analysed material was cDNA or gDNA that came from T cells, B-cell-depleted T cells, or PBMCs.

Authors' analysis steps: It was from reference gene primer amplification that nucleated cell counts were estimated. TCRdb keeps only in-frame clones here, not all; method: immunoSEQ multiplex PCR. That table supplies the V and J calls and clone size; D and trimming were determined from the DNA. Among around 80,000 clones, approximately 78% were seen once, and the ten largest hold 27%. CDR1 is MNHEY, CDR2 SVGAGI, per germline. CDR3 size: 14 residues. V lost 7 bases and J lost 5; bases outside the gene matches: 11. The J gene is TRBJ2-7, the V gene TRBV6-5, with TRBD1 matching 7 bases. The receptor comes from a human donor in a cohort sampled during active COVID-19. Sequenced material: peripheral blood. CDR3 nucleotide sequence: TGTGCCAGCAAAAGGGAGACAGGGTACGACGAGCAGTACTTC. It codes for CASKRETGYDEQYF.